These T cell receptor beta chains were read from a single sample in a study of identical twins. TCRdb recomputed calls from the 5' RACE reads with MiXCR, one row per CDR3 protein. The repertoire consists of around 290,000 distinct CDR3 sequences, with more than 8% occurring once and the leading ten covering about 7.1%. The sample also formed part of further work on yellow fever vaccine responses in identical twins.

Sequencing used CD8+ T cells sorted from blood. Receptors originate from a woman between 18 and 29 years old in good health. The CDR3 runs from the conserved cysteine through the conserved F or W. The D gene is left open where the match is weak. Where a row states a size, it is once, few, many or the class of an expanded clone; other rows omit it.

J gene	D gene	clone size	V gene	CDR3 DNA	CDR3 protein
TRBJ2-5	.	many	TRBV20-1	TGCAGTGCTAGAGAGTTGGCGGCTTGGGAGACCCAGTACTTC	CSARELAAWETQYF
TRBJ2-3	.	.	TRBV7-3	TGTGCCAGCAGTATAGATCAGGGCTTCGATACGCAGTATTTT	CASSIDQGFDTQYF
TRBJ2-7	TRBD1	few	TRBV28	TGTGCCAGCAGTTCGGGACAGCTCTCCTACGAGCAGTACTTC	CASSSGQLSYEQYF
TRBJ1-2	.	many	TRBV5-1	TGCGCCAGCAGCTTGTTGGACAACGATAACTATGGCTACACCTTC	CASSLLDNDNYGYTF
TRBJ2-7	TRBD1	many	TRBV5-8	TGTGCCAGCAGCACCGGGACAGGGTCAATCGAGCAGTACTTC	CASSTGTGSIEQYF
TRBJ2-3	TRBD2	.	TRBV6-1	TGTGCCAGCAGCGGGGGGGGGTGGACAGATACGCAGTATTTT	CASSGGGWTDTQYF
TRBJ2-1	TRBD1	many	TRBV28	TGTGCCAGCAGTTTACCCCGGGACAGGGGCACCTACAATGAGCAGTTCTTC	CASSLPRDRGTYNEQFF
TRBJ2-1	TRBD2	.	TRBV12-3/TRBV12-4	TGTGCCAGCTGTCTCCTCCTCCAAACTAGCGGTCACTACAATGAGCAGTTCTTC	CASCLLLQTSGHYNEQFF
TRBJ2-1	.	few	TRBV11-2	TGTGCCAGCACCGAACACGGAGGATCCTACAATGAGCAGTTCTTC	CASTEHGGSYNEQFF
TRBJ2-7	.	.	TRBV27	TGTGCCAGCAGTCCTCCCCCGGGACCAGTCTACGAGCAGTACTTC	CASSPPPGPVYEQYF
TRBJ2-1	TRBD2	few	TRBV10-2	TGCGCCAGCATGCACTCGGGACTAGCGGGAGCCTCGAGCAATGAGCAGTTCTTC	CASMHSGLAGASSNEQFF
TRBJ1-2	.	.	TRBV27	TGTGCCAGCAGTCCTGACGAATTTAACTATGGCTACACCTTC	CASSPDEFNYGYTF
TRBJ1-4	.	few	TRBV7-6	TGTGCCAGCAGCCAGATAATAACGGGAACAACTAATGAAAAACTGTTTTTT	CASSQIITGTTNEKLFF